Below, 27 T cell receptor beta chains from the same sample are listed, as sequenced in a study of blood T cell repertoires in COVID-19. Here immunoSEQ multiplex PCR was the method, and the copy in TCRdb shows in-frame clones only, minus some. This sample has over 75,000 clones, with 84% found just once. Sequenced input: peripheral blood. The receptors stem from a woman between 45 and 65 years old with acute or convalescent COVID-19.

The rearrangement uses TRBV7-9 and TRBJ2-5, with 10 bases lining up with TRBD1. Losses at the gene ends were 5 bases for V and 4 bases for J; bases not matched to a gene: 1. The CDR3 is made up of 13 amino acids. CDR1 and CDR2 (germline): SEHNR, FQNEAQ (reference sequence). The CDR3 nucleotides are TGTGCCAGCAGCGGACAGGGGGGAGAGACCCAGTACTTC. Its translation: CASSGQGGETQYF.

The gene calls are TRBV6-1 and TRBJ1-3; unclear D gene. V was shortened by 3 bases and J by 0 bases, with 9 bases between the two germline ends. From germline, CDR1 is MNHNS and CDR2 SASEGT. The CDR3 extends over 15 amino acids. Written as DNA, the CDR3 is TGTGCCAGCAGTGATCAACAAGTCTCTGGAAACACCATATATTTT. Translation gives CASSDQQVSGNTIYF.

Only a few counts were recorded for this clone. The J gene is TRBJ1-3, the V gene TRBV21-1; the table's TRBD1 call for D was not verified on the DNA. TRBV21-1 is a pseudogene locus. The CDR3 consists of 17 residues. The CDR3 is CASSLLSGTGFGNTIYF. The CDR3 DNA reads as TGTGCCAGCAGCCTACTATCCGGGACAGGTTTTGGAAACACCATATATTTT.

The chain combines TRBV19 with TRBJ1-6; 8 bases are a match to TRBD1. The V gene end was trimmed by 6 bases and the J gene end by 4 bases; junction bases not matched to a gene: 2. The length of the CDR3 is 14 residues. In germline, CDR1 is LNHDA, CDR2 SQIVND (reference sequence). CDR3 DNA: TGTGCCAGTAGCGGGACAGGATATAATTCACCCCTCCACTTT. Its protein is CASSGTGYNSPLHF.

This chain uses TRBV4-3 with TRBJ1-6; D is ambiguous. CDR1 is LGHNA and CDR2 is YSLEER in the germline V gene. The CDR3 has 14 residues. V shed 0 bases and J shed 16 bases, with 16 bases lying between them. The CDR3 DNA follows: TGCGCCAGCAGCCAAGATCAGGTAATAGGCGCTCTCCACTTT. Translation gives CASSQDQVIGALHF.

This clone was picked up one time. The CDR3 DNA follows: TGCAGCGTTGAGAACACCATCGATGAAAAACTGTTTTTT. Encoded protein: CSVENTIDEKLFF. The chain recombines TRBV29-1 with TRBJ1-4, with D uncertain. CDR3 length equals 13 residues. CDR1 SQVTM and CDR2 ANQGSEA come from the germline V gene. Trimming cost V 3 bases and J 6 bases, with 11 bases left between them.

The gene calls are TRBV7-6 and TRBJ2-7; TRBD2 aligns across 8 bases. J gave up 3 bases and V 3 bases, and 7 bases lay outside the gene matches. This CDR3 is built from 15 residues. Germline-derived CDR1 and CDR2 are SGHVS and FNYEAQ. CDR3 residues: CASSLGGLAVYEQYF. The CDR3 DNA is TGTGCCAGCAGCTTGGGCGGACTAGCCGTCTACGAGCAGTACTTC.

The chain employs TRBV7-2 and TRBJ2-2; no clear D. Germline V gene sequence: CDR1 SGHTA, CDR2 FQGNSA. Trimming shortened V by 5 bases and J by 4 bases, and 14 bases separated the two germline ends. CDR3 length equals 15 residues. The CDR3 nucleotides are TGTGCCAGCAGCCCCGCCCCGCGGAGCACCGGGGAGCTGTTTTTT. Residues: CASSPAPRSTGELFF.

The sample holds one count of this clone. The CDR3 loop is CASSLGGRGHTEAFF. Written as DNA, the CDR3 is TGTGCCAGCAGCTTAGGAGGTCGGGGTCACACTGAAGCTTTCTTT. The chain employs TRBV7-9 and TRBJ1-1; no firm D call. The CDR3 contains 15 residues. Trimming stripped 1 base from V and 3 bases from J, with 12 bases between. Germline V lookup: CDR1 SEHNR, CDR2 FQNEAQ (reference sequence).

CDR3 amino acids: CASSGQDRAKNIQYF. CDR3 sequence (DNA): TGTGCCAGCAGTGGCCAGGACAGGGCCAAAAACATTCAGTACTTC. J is TRBJ2-4 and V is TRBV25-1; TRBD1 aligns across 7 bases. Germline trimming cut 4 bases from V and 1 base from J; bases unmatched to any gene: 4. Germline V gives CDR1 MGHDK, CDR2 SYGVNS. This CDR3 is built from 15 residues.

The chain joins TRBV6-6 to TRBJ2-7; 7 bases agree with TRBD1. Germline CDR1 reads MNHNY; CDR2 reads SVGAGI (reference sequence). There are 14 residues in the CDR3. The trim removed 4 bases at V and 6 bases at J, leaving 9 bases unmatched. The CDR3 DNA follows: TGTGCCAGCAGTTCCCCCAGCAGGGGGAGCGAGCAGTACTTC. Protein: CASSSPSRGSEQYF.

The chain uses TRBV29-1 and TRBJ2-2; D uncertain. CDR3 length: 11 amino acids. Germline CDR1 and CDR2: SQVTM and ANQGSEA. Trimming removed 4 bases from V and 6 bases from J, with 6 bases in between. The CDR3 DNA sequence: TGCAGCGTTGCTCTCGCCGGGGAGCTGTTTTTT. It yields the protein CSVALAGELFF.

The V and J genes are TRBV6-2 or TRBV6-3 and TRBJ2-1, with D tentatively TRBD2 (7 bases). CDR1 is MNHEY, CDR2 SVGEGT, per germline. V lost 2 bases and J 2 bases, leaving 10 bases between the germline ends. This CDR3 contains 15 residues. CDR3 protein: CASSYGGAAYNEQFF. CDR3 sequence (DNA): TGTGCCAGCAGTTACGGGGGGGCCGCCTACAATGAGCAGTTCTTC.

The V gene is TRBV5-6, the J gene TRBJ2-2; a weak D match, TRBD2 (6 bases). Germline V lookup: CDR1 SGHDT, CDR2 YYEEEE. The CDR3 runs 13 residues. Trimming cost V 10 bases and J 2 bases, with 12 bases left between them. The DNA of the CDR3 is TGTGCCGGGACTCACCCCAACACCGGGGAGCTGTTTTTT. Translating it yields CAGTHPNTGELFF.

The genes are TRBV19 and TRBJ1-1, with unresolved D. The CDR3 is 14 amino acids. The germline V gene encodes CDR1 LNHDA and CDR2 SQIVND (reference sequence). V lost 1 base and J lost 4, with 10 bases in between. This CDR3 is CASSIGGGGTEAFF. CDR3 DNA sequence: TGTGCCAGTAGTATAGGGGGTGGAGGCACTGAAGCTTTCTTT.

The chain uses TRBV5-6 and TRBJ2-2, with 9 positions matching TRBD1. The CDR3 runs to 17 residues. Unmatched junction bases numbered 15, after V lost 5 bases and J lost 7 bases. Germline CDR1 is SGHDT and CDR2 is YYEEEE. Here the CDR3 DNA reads TGTGCCAGCAGTTCCCAAGTTGGACAGGGGTTCTTCGGGGAGCTGTTTTTT. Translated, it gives CASSSQVGQGFFGELFF.

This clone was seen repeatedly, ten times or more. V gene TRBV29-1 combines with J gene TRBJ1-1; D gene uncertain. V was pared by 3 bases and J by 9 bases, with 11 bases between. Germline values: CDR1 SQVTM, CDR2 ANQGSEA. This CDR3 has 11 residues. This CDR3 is CSVEYLGKAFF. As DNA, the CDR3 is TGCAGCGTTGAGTACCTAGGAAAAGCTTTCTTT.

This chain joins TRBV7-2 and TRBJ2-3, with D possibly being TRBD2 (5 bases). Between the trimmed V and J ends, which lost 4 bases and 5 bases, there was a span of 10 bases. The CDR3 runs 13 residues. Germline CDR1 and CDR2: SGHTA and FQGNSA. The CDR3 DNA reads TGTGCCAGCAGCTCCCGACGGGAAGATACGCAGTATTTT. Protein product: CASSSRREDTQYF.

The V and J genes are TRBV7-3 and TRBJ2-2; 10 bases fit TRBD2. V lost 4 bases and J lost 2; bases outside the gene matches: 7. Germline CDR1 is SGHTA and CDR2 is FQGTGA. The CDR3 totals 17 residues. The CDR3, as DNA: TGTGCCAGCAGCTCCGGACCTAGCGGGAGAAACACCGGGGAGCTGTTTTTT. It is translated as CASSSGPSGRNTGELFF.

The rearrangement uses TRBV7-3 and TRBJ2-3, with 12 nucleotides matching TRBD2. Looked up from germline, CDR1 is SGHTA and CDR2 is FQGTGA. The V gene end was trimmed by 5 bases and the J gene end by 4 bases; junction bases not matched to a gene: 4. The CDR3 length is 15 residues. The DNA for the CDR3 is TGTGCCAGCAGCCGGACTAGCGGGGCCTCAGATACGCAGTATTTT. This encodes CASSRTSGASDTQYF.

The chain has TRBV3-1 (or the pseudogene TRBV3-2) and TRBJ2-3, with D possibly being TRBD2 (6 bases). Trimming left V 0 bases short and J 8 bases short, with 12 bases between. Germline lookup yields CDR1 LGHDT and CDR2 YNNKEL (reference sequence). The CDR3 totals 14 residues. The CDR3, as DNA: TGTGCCAGCAGCCAAGATCTTGCGGGAATTACGCAGTATTTT. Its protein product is CASSQDLAGITQYF.

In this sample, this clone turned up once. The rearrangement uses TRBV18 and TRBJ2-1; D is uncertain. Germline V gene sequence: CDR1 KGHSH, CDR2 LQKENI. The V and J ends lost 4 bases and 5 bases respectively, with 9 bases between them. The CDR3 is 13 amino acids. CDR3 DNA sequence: TGTGCCAGCTCACAAACACGCAACAATGAGCAGTTCTTC. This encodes CASSQTRNNEQFF. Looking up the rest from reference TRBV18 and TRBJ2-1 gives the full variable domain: NAGVMQNPRHLVRRRGQEARLRCSPMKGHSHVYWYRQLPEEGLKFMVYLQKENIIDESGMPKERFSAEFPKEGPSILRIQQVVRGDSAAYFCASSQTRNNEQFFGPGTRLTVL.

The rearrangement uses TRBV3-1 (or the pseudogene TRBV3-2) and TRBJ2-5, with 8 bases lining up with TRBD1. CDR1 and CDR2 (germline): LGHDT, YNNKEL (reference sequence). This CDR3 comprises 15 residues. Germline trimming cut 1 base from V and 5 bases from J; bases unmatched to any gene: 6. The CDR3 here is CASSQGQGRRETQYF. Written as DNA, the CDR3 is TGTGCCAGCAGCCAAGGACAGGGGCGGCGGGAGACCCAGTACTTC.

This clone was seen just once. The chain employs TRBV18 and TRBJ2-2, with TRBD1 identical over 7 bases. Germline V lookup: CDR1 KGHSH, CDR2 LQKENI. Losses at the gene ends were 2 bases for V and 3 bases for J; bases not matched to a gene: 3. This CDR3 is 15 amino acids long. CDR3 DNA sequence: TGTGCCAGCTCACCAGACAGGGTGCACACCGGGGAGCTGTTTTTT. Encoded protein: CASSPDRVHTGELFF.

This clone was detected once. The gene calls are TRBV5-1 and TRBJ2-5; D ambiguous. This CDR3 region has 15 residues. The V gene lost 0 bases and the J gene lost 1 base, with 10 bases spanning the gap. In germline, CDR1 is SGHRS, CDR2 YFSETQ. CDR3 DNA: TGCGCCAGCAGCTTGGACATAACAGTCCAAGAGACCCAGTACTTC. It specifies CASSLDITVQETQYF.

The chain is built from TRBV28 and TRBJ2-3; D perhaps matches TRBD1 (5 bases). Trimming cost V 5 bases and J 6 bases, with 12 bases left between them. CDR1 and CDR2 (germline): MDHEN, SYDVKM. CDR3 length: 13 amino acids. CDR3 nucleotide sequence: TGTGCCAGCAGTCCGCCCCACAGGGATACGCAGTATTTT. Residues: CASSPPHRDTQYF.

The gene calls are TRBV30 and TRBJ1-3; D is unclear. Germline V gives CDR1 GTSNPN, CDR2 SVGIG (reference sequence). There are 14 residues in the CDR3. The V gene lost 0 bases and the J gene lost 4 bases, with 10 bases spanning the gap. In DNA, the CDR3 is TGTGCCTGGAGTGTACGCGTGGTGGGAAACACCATATATTTT. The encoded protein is CAWSVRVVGNTIYF.